This entry lists 14 T cell receptor beta chains sequenced from one sample in a study of blood T cell repertoires in COVID-19. The protocol was immunoSEQ multiplex PCR, while the TCRdb copy is restricted to in-frame clones and leaves out a portion. The sample records 300,000 or so clones, around 90% being singletons. The source material was PBMCs or T cells enriched from blood (not recorded which). The receptors come from a man aged 55-75 years who had recovered from COVID-19.

The J gene is TRBJ1-1, the V gene TRBV7-2; D ambiguous. V was trimmed by 5 bases and J by 1 base, leaving 8 bases between them. Looked up from germline, CDR1 is SGHTA and CDR2 is FQGNSA. This CDR3 region has 13 residues. The CDR3 sequence is CASSPRRNTEAFF. CDR3 DNA sequence: TGTGCCAGCAGCCCGCGGAGGAACACTGAAGCTTTCTTT.

V and J are TRBV30 and TRBJ2-5; D uncertain. From germline, CDR1 is GTSNPN and CDR2 SVGIG (reference sequence). The CDR3 spans 12 residues. The V end was cut by 2 bases, the J end by 4 bases, with 8 bases between. The CDR3 bases are TGTGCCTGGAGTCCACTTCTAGAGACCCAGTACTTC. Translated: CAWSPLLETQYF.

This chain uses TRBV30 with TRBJ1-6, with 9 nucleotides matching TRBD1. Unmatched junction bases numbered 6, after V lost 3 bases and J lost 0 bases. The V gene's germline CDR1 is GTSNPN and CDR2 SVGIG (reference sequence). This CDR3 region has 17 residues. The CDR3 reads CAWRRVTGGSYNSPLHF. In DNA, the CDR3 is TGTGCCTGGAGAAGGGTGACAGGGGGCTCCTATAATTCACCCCTCCACTTT.

The chain links TRBV29-1 to TRBJ2-7; maybe TRBD2 (5 bases). This CDR3 region has 13 residues. Trimming pared 4 bases from V and 0 bases from J, leaving 10 bases between. Germline V gene lookup returns CDR1 SQVTM and CDR2 ANQGSEA. As DNA, the CDR3 is TGCAGCGTTGTCGGCGGGTACTCCTACGAGCAGTACTTC. Translation: CSVVGGYSYEQYF.

The chain has TRBV18 and TRBJ1-1, with 7 bases aligning to TRBD1. The CDR3 covers 15 residues. V shed 5 bases, J shed 3 bases, and the junction held 9 bases outside the gene matches. The germline V gene encodes CDR1 KGHSH and CDR2 LQKENI. For the CDR3, the DNA is TGTGCCAGCTCAGCGGGACAGCTAAGACACACTGAAGCTTTCTTT. It encodes CASSAGQLRHTEAFF.

A few counts support this clone. This chain joins TRBV4-3 and TRBJ1-5, with D hard to call. The CDR3 is 13 residues long. With 2 bases removed from V and 5 bases from J, the gap between germline ends came to 7 bases. Germline-derived CDR1 and CDR2 are LGHNA and YSLEER. For the CDR3, the DNA is TGCGCCAGCAGCCAAATGAGAGATCAGCCCCAGCATTTT. Translation gives CASSQMRDQPQHF.

V is TRBV11-2 and J is TRBJ1-5, with 9 positions matching TRBD1. The CDR3 has 15 amino acids. Trimming cost V 5 bases and J 7 bases; bases outside gene matches: 9. The germline gives CDR1 SGHAT, CDR2 FQNNGV. The CDR3 sequence is CASSEGTGKWQPQHF. CDR3 DNA: TGTGCCAGCAGCGAGGGGACAGGGAAGTGGCAGCCCCAGCATTTT. The whole variable domain, filled in from reference TRBV11-2 and TRBJ1-5, reads EAGVAQSPRYKIIEKRQSVAFWCNPISGHATLYWYQQILGQGPKLLIQFQNNGVVDDSQLPKDRFSAERLKGVDSTLKIQPAKLEDSAVYLCASSEGTGKWQPQHFGDGTRLSIL.

The chain combines TRBV28 with TRBJ2-2; TRBD2 is a possible D gene (5 bases). Germline V gene data show CDR1 as MDHEN and CDR2 as SYDVKM. CDR3 length equals 14 residues. V lost 3 bases and J lost 6, with 11 bases in between. CDR3 DNA sequence: TGTGCCAGCAGTTTTTCGGGGTGGGCCGGGGAGCTGTTTTTT. This encodes CASSFSGWAGELFF.

V is TRBV30 and J is TRBJ1-5; D possibly corresponds to TRBD1 (6 bases). Germline V CDR1 and CDR2: GTSNPN, SVGIG (reference sequence). CDR3 length equals 14 residues. The CDR3 here is CAYQTGRKGQPQHF. The CDR3 nucleotides are TGTGCATACCAGACAGGCCGAAAAGGACAGCCCCAGCATTTT.

The chain uses TRBV6-5 and TRBJ1-5, with 8 bases lining up with TRBD1. From germline, CDR1 is MNHEY and CDR2 SVGAGI. The junction had 0 bases not matched to a gene; V was cut back by 6 bases and J by 2 bases. The CDR3 loop spans 13 amino acids. The CDR3 DNA reads TGTGCCAGCAGGGGACAGGGCAATCAGCCCCAGCATTTT. It yields the protein CASRGQGNQPQHF.

This chain uses TRBV18 with TRBJ1-5; D unresolved. V was shortened by 3 bases and J by 5 bases, with 8 bases between the two germline ends. Germline V gene sequence: CDR1 KGHSH, CDR2 LQKENI. The CDR3 runs 13 residues. The CDR3 sequence is CASSPNGDQPQHF. In DNA form, the CDR3 reads TGTGCCAGCTCACCTAACGGTGATCAGCCCCAGCATTTT. Combining the CDR3 with reference TRBV18 and TRBJ1-5 gives the whole variable domain NAGVMQNPRHLVRRRGQEARLRCSPMKGHSHVYWYRQLPEEGLKFMVYLQKENIIDESGMPKERFSAEFPKEGPSILRIQQVVRGDSAAYFCASSPNGDQPQHFGDGTRLSIL.

The gene calls are TRBV11-3 and TRBJ1-6, with D unresolved. Germline V gene data show CDR1 as SGHNT and CDR2 as YENEEA. This CDR3 region has 16 residues. Trimming left V 1 base short and J 9 bases short, with 16 bases between. CDR3 sequence reads: CASSLVAGGKGSPLHF. In DNA form, the CDR3 reads TGTGCCAGCAGCTTAGTGGCGGGAGGAAAAGGTTCACCCCTCCACTTT.

The rearrangement uses TRBV11-2 and TRBJ1-5; D is unresolved. The CDR3 runs to 14 residues. Trimming removed 2 bases at V and 0 bases at J, with 5 bases between. Per germline, CDR1 SGHAT and CDR2 FQNNGV. The chain's CDR3 is CASSLTYSNQPQHF. CDR3 nucleotide sequence: TGTGCCAGCAGCTTAACCTATAGCAATCAGCCCCAGCATTTT.

The V gene is TRBV5-6, the J gene TRBJ2-7; no clear D gene. V was shortened by 1 base and J by 3 bases, with 8 bases between the two germline ends. The V gene's germline CDR1 is SGHDT and CDR2 YYEEEE. This CDR3 region has 13 residues. In nucleotides, the CDR3 is TGTGCCAGCAGCTTGTCCAGAAACTACGAGCAGTACTTC. It codes for CASSLSRNYEQYF.